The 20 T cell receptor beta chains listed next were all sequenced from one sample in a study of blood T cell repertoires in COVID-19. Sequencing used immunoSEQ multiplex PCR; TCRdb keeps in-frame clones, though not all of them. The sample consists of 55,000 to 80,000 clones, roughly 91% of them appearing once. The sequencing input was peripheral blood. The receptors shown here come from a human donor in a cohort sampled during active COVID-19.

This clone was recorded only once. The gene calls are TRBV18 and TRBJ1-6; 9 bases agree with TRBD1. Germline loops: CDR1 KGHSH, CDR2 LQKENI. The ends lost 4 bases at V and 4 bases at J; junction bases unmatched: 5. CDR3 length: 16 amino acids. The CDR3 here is CASSLRTGVYNSPLHF. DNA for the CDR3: TGTGCCAGCTCACTCCGGACAGGGGTATATAATTCACCCCTCCACTTT.

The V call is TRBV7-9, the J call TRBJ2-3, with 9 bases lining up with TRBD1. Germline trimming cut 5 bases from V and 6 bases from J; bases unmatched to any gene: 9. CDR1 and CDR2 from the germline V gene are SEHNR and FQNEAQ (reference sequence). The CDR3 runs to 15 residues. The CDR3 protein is CASSLVQGALDTQYF. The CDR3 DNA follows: TGTGCCAGCAGCCTGGTACAGGGGGCGTTGGATACGCAGTATTTT.

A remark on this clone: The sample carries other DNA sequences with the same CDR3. The CDR3 is CASSRDRVYEQYF. The CDR3 DNA follows: TGTGCCAGCAGCCGGGACAGGGTTTACGAGCAGTACTTC. This rearrangement joins TRBV11-2 to TRBJ2-7, with TRBD1 identical over 9 bases. V gave up 5 bases and J gave up 4 bases; unmatched junction bases: 3. The CDR3 is 13 amino acids. Germline loops: CDR1 SGHAT, CDR2 FQNNGV.

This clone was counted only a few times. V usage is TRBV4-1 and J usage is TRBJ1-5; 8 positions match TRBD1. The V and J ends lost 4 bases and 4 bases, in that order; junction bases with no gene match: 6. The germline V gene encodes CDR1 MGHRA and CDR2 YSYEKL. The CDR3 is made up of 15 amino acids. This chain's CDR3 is CASSRLTGVNQPQHF. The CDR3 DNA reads TGCGCCAGCAGCCGGTTGACAGGGGTGAATCAGCCCCAGCATTTT.

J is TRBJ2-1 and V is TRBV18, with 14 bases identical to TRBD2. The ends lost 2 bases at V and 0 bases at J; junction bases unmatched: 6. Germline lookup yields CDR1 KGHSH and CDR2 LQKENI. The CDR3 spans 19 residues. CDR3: CASSPRGLAGGTSYNEQFF. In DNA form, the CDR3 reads TGTGCCAGCTCACCAAGAGGACTAGCGGGAGGCACCTCCTACAATGAGCAGTTCTTC.

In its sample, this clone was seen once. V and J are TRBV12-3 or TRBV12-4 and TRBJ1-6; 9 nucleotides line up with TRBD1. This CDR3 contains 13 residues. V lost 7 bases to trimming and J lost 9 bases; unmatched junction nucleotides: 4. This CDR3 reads CASTPGQGSPLHF. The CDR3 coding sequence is TGTGCCAGCACTCCGGGACAGGGTTCACCCCTCCACTTT.

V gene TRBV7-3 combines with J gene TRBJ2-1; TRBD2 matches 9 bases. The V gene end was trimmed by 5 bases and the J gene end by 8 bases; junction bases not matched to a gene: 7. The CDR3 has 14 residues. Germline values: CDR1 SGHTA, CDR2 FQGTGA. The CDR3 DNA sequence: TGTGCCAGCAGCGTGGGACTAGCTGGCGATGAGCAGTTCTTC. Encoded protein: CASSVGLAGDEQFF.

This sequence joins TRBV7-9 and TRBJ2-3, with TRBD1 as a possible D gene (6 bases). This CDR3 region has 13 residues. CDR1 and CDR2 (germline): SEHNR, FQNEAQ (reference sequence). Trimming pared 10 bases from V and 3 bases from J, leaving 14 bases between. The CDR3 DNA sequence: TGTGCCACCACCCAGAGGGGGACAGATACGCAGTATTTT. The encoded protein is CATTQRGTDTQYF.

This CDR3 is CASKTGPNTGELFF. The CDR3 DNA sequence: TGTGCCAGCAAGACAGGCCCTAACACCGGGGAGCTGTTTTTT. This chain joins TRBV6-5 and TRBJ2-2, with a tentative D call TRBD1 (6 bases). This CDR3 is built from 14 residues. The germline V and J ends were trimmed by 7 bases and 2 bases, with 11 bases remaining between them. Germline V gives CDR1 MNHEY, CDR2 SVGAGI.

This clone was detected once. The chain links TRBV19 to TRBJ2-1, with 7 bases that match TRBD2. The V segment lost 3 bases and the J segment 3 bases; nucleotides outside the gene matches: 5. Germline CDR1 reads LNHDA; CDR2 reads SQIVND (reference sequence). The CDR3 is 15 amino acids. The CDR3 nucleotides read TGTGCCAGTAGTATCAGACGGGAGGACTACAATGAGCAGTTCTTC. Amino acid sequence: CASSIRREDYNEQFF.

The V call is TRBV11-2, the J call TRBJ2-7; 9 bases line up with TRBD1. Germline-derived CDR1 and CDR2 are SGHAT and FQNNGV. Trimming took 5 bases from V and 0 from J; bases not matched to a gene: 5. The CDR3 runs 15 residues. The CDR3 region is CASSPDRGLSYEQYF. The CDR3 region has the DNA TGTGCCAGCAGCCCGGACAGGGGCCTCTCCTACGAGCAGTACTTC.

The CDR3 loop is CASKGAGGNYEQYF. In DNA, the CDR3 is TGTGCCAGCAAGGGGGCGGGAGGGAACTACGAGCAGTACTTC. This sequence joins TRBV7-2 and TRBJ2-7; 9 bases are shared with TRBD2. V shed 7 bases, J shed 3 bases, and the junction held 7 bases outside the gene matches. Germline CDR1 is SGHTA and CDR2 is FQGNSA. The CDR3 spans 14 residues.

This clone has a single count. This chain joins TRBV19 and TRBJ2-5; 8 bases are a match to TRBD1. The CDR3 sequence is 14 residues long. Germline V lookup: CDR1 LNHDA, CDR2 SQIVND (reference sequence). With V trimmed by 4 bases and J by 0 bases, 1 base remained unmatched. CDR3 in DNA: TGTGCCAGTAGTAGGACAGGGAACCAAGAGACCCAGTACTTC. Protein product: CASSRTGNQETQYF.

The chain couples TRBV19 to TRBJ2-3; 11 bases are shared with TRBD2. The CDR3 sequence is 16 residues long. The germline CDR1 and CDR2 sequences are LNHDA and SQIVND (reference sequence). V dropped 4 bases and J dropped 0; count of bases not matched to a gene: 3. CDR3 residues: CASSTRTSGSTDTQYF. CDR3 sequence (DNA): TGTGCCAGTAGTACCCGGACTAGCGGGAGCACAGATACGCAGTATTTT.

The CDR3 DNA reads as TGTGCCAGCAGCTTGGAGTCCCGCAATGAGCAGTTCTTC. This gives the protein CASSLESRNEQFF. The V and J genes are TRBV11-2 and TRBJ2-1; no reliable D call. The CDR3 totals 13 residues. Germline CDR1 is SGHAT and CDR2 is FQNNGV. Trimming removed 3 bases from V and 6 bases from J, with 9 bases in between. Full variable domain (outside the CDR3, taken from reference TRBV11-2 and TRBJ2-1): EAGVAQSPRYKIIEKRQSVAFWCNPISGHATLYWYQQILGQGPKLLIQFQNNGVVDDSQLPKDRFSAERLKGVDSTLKIQPAKLEDSAVYLCASSLESRNEQFFGPGTRLTVL.

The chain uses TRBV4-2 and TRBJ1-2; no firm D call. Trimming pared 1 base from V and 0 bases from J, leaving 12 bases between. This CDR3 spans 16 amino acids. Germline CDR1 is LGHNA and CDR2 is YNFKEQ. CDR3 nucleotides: TGTGCCAGCAGCCAAGCGCGGACTGAAGCTAACTATGGCTACACCTTC. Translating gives CASSQARTEANYGYTF.

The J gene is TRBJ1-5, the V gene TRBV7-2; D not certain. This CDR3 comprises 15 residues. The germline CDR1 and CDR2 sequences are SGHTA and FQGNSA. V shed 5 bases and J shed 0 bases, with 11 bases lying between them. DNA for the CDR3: TGTGCCAGCAGCACCCGGGGAGTTAGCAATCAGCCCCAGCATTTT. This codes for CASSTRGVSNQPQHF.

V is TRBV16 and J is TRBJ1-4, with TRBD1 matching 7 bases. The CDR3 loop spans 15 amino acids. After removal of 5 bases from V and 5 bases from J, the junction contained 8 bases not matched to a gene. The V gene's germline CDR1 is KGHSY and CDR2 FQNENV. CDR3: CASSSLDRVNEKLFF. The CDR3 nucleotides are TGTGCCAGCAGCAGCCTAGACAGGGTAAATGAAAAACTGTTTTTT.

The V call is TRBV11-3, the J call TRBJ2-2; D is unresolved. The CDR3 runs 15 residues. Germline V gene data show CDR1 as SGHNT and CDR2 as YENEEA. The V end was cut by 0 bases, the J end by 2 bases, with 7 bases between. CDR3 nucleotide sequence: TGTGCCAGCAGCTTAGAACAGACCAACACCGGGGAGCTGTTTTTT. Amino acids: CASSLEQTNTGELFF.

Here the CDR3 DNA reads TGTGCCAGCAGTATAGCGGGGGCCTCCTACGAGCAGTACTTC. It translates to CASSIAGASYEQYF. The chain employs TRBV27 and TRBJ2-7; TRBD2 agrees at 9 bases. Looked up from germline, CDR1 is MNHEY and CDR2 is SMNVEV (reference sequence). The CDR3 has 14 amino acids. Trimming removed 5 bases from V and 0 bases from J; junction bases left unmatched: 2.